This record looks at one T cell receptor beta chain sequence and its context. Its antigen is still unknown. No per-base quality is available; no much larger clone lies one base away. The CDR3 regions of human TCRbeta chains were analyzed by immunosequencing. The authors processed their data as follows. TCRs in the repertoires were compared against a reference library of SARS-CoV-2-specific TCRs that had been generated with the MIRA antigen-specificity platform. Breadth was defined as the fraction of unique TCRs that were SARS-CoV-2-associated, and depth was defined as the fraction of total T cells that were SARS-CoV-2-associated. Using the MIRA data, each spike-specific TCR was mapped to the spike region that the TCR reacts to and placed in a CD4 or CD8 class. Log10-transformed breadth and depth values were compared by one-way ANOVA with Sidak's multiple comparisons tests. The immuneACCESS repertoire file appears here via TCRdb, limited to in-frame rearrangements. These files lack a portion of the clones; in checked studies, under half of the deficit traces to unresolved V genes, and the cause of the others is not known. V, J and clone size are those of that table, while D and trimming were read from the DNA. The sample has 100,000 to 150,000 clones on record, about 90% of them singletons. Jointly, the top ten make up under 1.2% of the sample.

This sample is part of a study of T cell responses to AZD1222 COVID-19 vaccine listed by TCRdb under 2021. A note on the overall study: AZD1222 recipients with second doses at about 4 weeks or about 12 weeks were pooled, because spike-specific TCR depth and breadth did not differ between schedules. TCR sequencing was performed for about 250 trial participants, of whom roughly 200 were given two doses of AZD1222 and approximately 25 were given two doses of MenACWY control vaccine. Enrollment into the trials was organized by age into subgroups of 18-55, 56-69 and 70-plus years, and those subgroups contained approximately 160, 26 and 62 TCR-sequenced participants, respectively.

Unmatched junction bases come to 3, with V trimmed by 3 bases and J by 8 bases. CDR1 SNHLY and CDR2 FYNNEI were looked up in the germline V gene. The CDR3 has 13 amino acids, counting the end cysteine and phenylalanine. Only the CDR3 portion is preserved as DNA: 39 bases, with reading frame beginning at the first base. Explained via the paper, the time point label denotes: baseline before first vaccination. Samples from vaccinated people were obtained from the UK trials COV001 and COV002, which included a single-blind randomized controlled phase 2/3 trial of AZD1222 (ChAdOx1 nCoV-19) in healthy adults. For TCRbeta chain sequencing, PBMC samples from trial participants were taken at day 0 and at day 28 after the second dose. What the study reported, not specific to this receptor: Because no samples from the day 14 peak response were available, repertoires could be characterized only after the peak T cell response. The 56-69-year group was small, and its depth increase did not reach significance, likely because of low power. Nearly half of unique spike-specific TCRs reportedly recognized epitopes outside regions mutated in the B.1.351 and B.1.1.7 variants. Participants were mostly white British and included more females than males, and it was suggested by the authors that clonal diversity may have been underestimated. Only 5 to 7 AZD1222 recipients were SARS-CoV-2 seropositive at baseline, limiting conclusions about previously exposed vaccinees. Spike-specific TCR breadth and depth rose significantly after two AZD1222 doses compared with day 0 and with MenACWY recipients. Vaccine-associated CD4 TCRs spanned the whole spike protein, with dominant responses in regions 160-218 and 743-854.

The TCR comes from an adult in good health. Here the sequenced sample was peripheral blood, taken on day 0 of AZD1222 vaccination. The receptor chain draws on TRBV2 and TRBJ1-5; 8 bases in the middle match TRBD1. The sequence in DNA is TGTGCCAGCAGTGACAGGGGGCAGGAGCCCCAGCATTTT. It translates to CASSDRGQEPQHF.